This T cell receptor beta chain was identified in a study of blood T cells in healthy people across ages (dated by TCRdb to the mid-2010s). In the study overall: In model experiments, template switching captured about one uniquely barcoded TCR beta cDNA molecule for every two T cells. Donors were grouped into four age groups: young (average 16 years), middle-aged (roughly 40), aged (around 60) and long-lived (just over 80). The study analyzed two additional independent replicas of 1 million unique cDNA reads from the same blood draw for two donors, one aged 18 to 30 and one aged 80 or older. The study measured age-related changes in TCR beta repertoire diversity using deep sequencing normalized with unique cDNA molecular identifiers. Donors of different ages were randomly distributed across sequencing lanes to avoid experimental bias.

Library preparation used 5' RACE. Sequencing took place on an Illumina HiSeq 2500. A second PCR of roughly 7 to 11 cycles was performed with a sample-barcoded 5' primer and a J-beta primer mix. Each TCR beta cDNA molecule received a unique molecular identifier from a template-switch 5' adaptor carrying 12 random nucleotides. Each sample yielded at least 2.5 million CDR3-containing paired-end reads. All of the RNA was converted into first-strand cDNA using the Mint cDNA synthesis kit, with a TRBC-specific oligonucleotide serving as the primer. All cDNA was treated with uracil-DNA glycosylase and then went through a first 18-cycle PCR with the universal primers M1SS and BC2_uni_R. On the study's bioinformatics: Each sample was normalized by randomly selecting 1 million high-quality reads, each carrying a distinct molecular identifier. Reads sharing molecular identifiers were discarded rather than binned into consensus sequences. MiTCR, with a Q25 quality threshold and the strictest error-elimination algorithm, was used for CDR3 identification, clonotype clustering and error correction. A nonparametric unseen species model with Euler transformation was used to estimate a lower bound on total TCR beta diversity. TCRdb reran the public reads through fastp at Q25 and MiXCR, keeping productive beta chains. Every CDR3 protein is listed once, alongside the most common genes and DNA of its rows. For this entry, the V and J calls and clone size follow TCRdb and not the study's own pipeline. The sample profile shows 950,000 to 1,200,000 distinct CDR3 sequences; 35% to 45% of them were found once. Approximately 14% of the sample is taken by the ten largest.

What the study reported, not specific to this receptor: Observed TCR beta diversity per million T cells fell roughly linearly with age, and a significant reduction was already apparent by age about 43. There was a strong correlation between observed TCR beta diversity and the percentage of naive T cells measured by flow cytometry. Donor CMV infection status was unknown, potentially confounding age-related changes in expanded clonotypes. Estimates of total diversity from one million sequenced T cells were regarded as lower bounds and underestimates. Conclusive comparison of naive and antigen-experienced compartments was prevented by the profiling of bulk unsorted PBMCs. Compared with the aged group, the long-lived group had more naive CD4+ T cells, fewer expanded clones and increased TCR diversity, suggesting age selection.

Reading from cysteine to phenylalanine, the CDR3 counts 13 amino acids. CDR3 DNA only is kept here, 39 bases in frame from base 1. The germline V gene provides CDR1 SGHRS and CDR2 YFSETQ. Trimming costs V 0 bases and J 11 bases, and their ends lie 11 bases apart. Notes on this clonotype: Its antigen remains unidentified. The input lacks base qualities; no much larger clone sits a single base away.

Donors were roughly 40 systemically healthy Caucasian individuals from Russia aged roughly 6 to 90 years. Each donor gave around 9.8 milliliters of peripheral blood, collected into EDTA-treated Vacutainer tubes. Ficoll-Paque density-gradient centrifugation was used to isolate PBMCs, with at least 6.5 million per sample. Trizol reagent was used to extract total RNA from PBMCs, with at least 5 micrograms per sample. For every donor, an aliquot of PBMCs went through flow cytometry to measure the percentages of naive CD45RAhigh/CD27high T cells. Recombination linked TRBV5-1 to TRBJ1-4; the D segment cannot be called with confidence. Material for sequencing was blood. The receptor was isolated from a man aged 18 to 30 in good health. The nucleotides are TGCGCCAGCAGCTTGGTTGTGGGAAGGAAACTGTTTTTT. Its protein reads: CASSLVVGRKLFF.